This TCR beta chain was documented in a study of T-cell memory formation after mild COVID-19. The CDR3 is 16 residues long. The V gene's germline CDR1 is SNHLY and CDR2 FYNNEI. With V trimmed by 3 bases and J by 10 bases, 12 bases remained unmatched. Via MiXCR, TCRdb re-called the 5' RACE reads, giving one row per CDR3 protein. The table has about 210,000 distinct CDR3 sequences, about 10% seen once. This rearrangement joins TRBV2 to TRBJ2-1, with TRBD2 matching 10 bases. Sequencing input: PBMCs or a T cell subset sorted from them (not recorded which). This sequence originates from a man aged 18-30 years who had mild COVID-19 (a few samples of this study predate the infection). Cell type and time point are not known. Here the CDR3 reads CASSELSGGTSVEQFF. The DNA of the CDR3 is TGTGCCAGCAGTGAGCTTAGCGGGGGGACCTCGGTCGAGCAGTTCTTC.